The 25 T cell receptor beta chains reported below all come from one sample, sequenced in a study of blood T cells in healthy people across ages. A second PCR of roughly 7 to 11 cycles used a sample-barcoded 5' primer and a J-beta primer mix. TCRdb reprocessed the 5' RACE reads via MiXCR and lists one record per CDR3 protein. The sample carries about 1.5 million distinct CDR3 sequences, about 40% recorded once. The sequenced sample was blood. Every receptor here comes from a woman between 18 and 29 years old in good health.

The chain couples TRBV7-2 to TRBJ2-3, with 7 bases identical to TRBD1. Trimming took 1 base from V and 3 from J; bases not matched to a gene: 7. The CDR3 covers 16 residues. The germline V gene encodes CDR1 SGHTA and CDR2 FQGNSA. DNA for the CDR3: TGTGCCAGCAGCTTAGGACAGGGTGGTAGGACAGATACGCAGTATTTT. It is translated as CASSLGQGGRTDTQYF.

This clonotype was recorded a few times. The chain employs TRBV7-3 and TRBJ2-3; no clear D gene. Deletions cut 5 bases from V and 4 bases from J, with 7 bases between. In germline, CDR1 is SGHTA, CDR2 FQGTGA. The CDR3 runs to 12 residues. The CDR3 loop reads CASSDFADTQYF. Here the CDR3 DNA reads TGTGCCAGCAGCGACTTTGCAGATACGCAGTATTTT.

The V gene is TRBV6-1, the J gene TRBJ2-3; 9 bases map to TRBD2. Germline values: CDR1 MNHNS, CDR2 SASEGT. This CDR3 contains 20 residues. V dropped 0 bases and J dropped 0; count of bases not matched to a gene: 13. The CDR3 is CASSEATVAGVGASTDTQYF. In DNA, the CDR3 is TGTGCCAGCAGTGAAGCGACAGTAGCGGGAGTGGGGGCTAGCACAGATACGCAGTATTTT.

The gene calls are TRBV10-3 and TRBJ1-2, with D maybe TRBD1 (6 bases). CDR1 and CDR2 (germline): ENHRY, SYGVKD. CDR3 length: 14 amino acids. V dropped 6 bases and J dropped 2 bases, with 13 bases sitting between them. The CDR3 reads CAIRGGTDNYGYTF. CDR3 sequence (DNA): TGTGCCATCAGAGGGGGGACCGACAACTATGGCTACACCTTC.

A few counts support this clonotype. This chain's CDR3 is CAISDTGLATDTQYF. The CDR3 DNA is TGTGCCATCAGTGATACGGGACTAGCGACAGATACGCAGTATTTT. This chain connects TRBV10-3 to TRBJ2-3; 10 bases agree with TRBD2. The CDR3 has 15 amino acids. Unmatched junction bases numbered 3, after V lost 3 bases and J lost 3 bases. Germline V lookup: CDR1 ENHRY, CDR2 SYGVKD.

This clonotype was seen only a few times. This sequence joins TRBV7-9 and TRBJ2-5; D is possibly TRBD1 (5 bases). This CDR3 region has 13 residues. The V gene's germline CDR1 is SEHNR and CDR2 FQNEAQ (reference sequence). The V and J ends lost 11 bases and 4 bases respectively, with 17 bases between them. CDR3 sequence (DNA): TGTGCCGCTCCTGAAAGGGGTCCAGAGACCCAGTACTTC. Protein sequence: CAAPERGPETQYF.

The genes are TRBV20-1 and TRBJ2-2; 11 bases line up with TRBD2. Germline loops: CDR1 DFQATT, CDR2 SNEGSKA (reference sequence). This CDR3 region has 14 residues. V shed 6 bases, J shed 7 bases, and the junction held 7 bases outside the gene matches. The CDR3 coding sequence is TGCAGTGCACCCCTAGCGGGAGGAGGCGGGGAGCTGTTTTTT. This gives the protein CSAPLAGGGGELFF.

With regard to this clonotype: At one boundary the junction diverges from the germline segment, which might be a read error. The chain joins TRBV6-2 or TRBV6-3 to TRBJ2-7; no clear D gene. CDR3 size: 14 residues. Germline CDR1 is MNHEY and CDR2 is SVGEGT. The CDR3 bases are TGTGCCAGCAGTTCCTTACTGGTTTCCTACGAGCAGTACTTT. Protein: CASSSLLVSYEQYF.

J is TRBJ2-5 and V is TRBV4-1; 13 bases line up with TRBD2. The germline V gene has CDR1 MGHRA and CDR2 YSYEKL. The CDR3 runs to 17 residues. V was clipped by 4 bases and J by 5 bases; unmatched bases: 10. CDR3 sequence reads: CASSPLAGGRFRETQYF. The CDR3 DNA sequence: TGCGCCAGCAGCCCACTAGCGGGGGGGCGTTTTAGGGAGACCCAGTACTTC.

This sequence joins TRBV9 and TRBJ2-1; D gene ambiguous. Germline V gene data show CDR1 as SGDLS and CDR2 as YYNGEE. V was pared by 1 base and J by 5 bases, with 4 bases between. This CDR3 is built from 12 residues. CDR3 DNA sequence: TGTGCCAGCAGCGTAAATGACAATGAGCAGTTCTTC. Residues: CASSVNDNEQFF.

The V gene is TRBV28, the J gene TRBJ2-1; 9 bases match TRBD1. Germline V gives CDR1 MDHEN, CDR2 SYDVKM. CDR3 size: 19 residues. J was trimmed by 7 bases and V by 6 bases; bases with no gene match: 22. Here the CDR3 DNA reads TGTGCCAGCAGCCAGCCCTTGAAGACCGGGACAGGGTTTTTGAATGAGCAGTTCTTC. Translating it yields CASSQPLKTGTGFLNEQFF.

The genes are TRBV10-3 and TRBJ2-1; D might be TRBD2 (6 bases). With the DNA end fitting TRBJ2-7 better, the J assignment may be wrong. Germline CDR1 and CDR2: ENHRY and SYGVKD. This CDR3 has 16 amino acids. CDR3: CAISEWEDPSYNEQYF. The CDR3 DNA is TGTGCCATCAGTGAGTGGGAGGACCCGTCCTACAATGAGCAGTACTTC.

The chain links TRBV5-1 to TRBJ2-1; possible D gene TRBD1, 7 bases. The V and J ends lost 5 bases and 3 bases respectively, with 24 bases between them. Germline-derived CDR1 and CDR2 are SGHRS and YFSETQ. This CDR3 comprises 18 residues. The CDR3 DNA follows: TGCGCCAGCAGTTCTAGCCCCCTGACGCAGGGGGGCTACAATGAGCAGTTCTTC. The encoded protein is CASSSSPLTQGGYNEQFF.

There are a few counts of this clonotype. The chain has TRBV11-2 and TRBJ2-3; D assignment may be TRBD1 or TRBD2 (5 bases each). Trimming took 6 bases from V and 3 from J, leaving 10 bases between them. Per the germline V gene, CDR1 is SGHAT and CDR2 is FQNNGV. The CDR3 is 13 residues long. The CDR3 DNA reads as TGTGCCAGCAGGGTCAGGGAGACAGATACGCAGTATTTT. Its protein product is CASRVRETDTQYF.

The V gene is TRBV27, the J gene TRBJ2-5; no reliable D call. The DNA end favors TRBJ2-7, so the J call may be wrong. CDR3 length: 13 residues. The V gene's germline CDR1 is MNHEY and CDR2 SMNVEV (reference sequence). The CDR3 coding sequence is TGTGCCAGCAGAAGGGTTAGGACCTACGAGCAGTACTTC. It encodes CASRRVRTYEQYF.

The chain is built from TRBV6-6 and TRBJ2-1; D is perhaps TRBD1 (6 bases). Trimming removed 2 bases at V and 4 bases at J, with 18 bases between. CDR3 size: 17 residues. Germline CDR1 MNHNY, CDR2 SVGAGI (reference sequence). The CDR3 DNA is TGTGCCAGCAGTTACGGGGGCCACCCACTCCTTTACAATGAGCAGTTCTTC. This codes for CASSYGGHPLLYNEQFF.

The V gene is TRBV20-1, the J gene TRBJ2-1, with 10 positions matching TRBD2. The CDR3 is 17 residues long. Germline trimming cut 6 bases from V and 2 bases from J; bases unmatched to any gene: 13. Germline V gene sequence: CDR1 DFQATT, CDR2 SNEGSKA (reference sequence). The CDR3 sequence is CSAPPSGGATPYNEQFF. In DNA, the CDR3 is TGCAGTGCGCCTCCGAGCGGGGGGGCCACCCCCTACAATGAGCAGTTCTTC.

The genes are TRBV6-6 and TRBJ2-7; 7 bases map to TRBD1. In germline, CDR1 is MNHNY, CDR2 SVGAGI (reference sequence). Trimming took 5 bases from V and 2 from J; bases not matched to a gene: 9. The CDR3 is 15 amino acids. For the CDR3, the DNA is TGTGCCAGCAGTAATCCGGGACAGACAACCTACGAGCAGTACTTC. It encodes CASSNPGQTTYEQYF.

V gene TRBV11-2 combines with J gene TRBJ2-1; D might be TRBD2 (7 bases). Germline V gene lookup returns CDR1 SGHAT and CDR2 FQNNGV. Trimming left V 4 bases short and J 15 bases short, with 19 bases between. The CDR3 contains 13 residues. DNA of the CDR3: TGTGCCAGCAGCTATGACTCAGTAGGGGGGGCGTTCTTC. Encoded protein: CASSYDSVGGAFF.

The chain joins TRBV4-1 to TRBJ1-1, with D uncertain. V lost 1 base and J 1 base, leaving 7 bases between the germline ends. Looked up from germline, CDR1 is MGHRA and CDR2 is YSYEKL. The CDR3 spans 14 residues. CDR3 sequence: CASSQADKNTEAFF. The CDR3 bases are TGCGCCAGCAGCCAAGCAGACAAGAACACTGAAGCTTTCTTT.

The chain is built from TRBV7-2 and TRBJ2-7; 7 positions match TRBD2. The CDR3 loop spans 15 amino acids. Germline V lookup: CDR1 SGHTA, CDR2 FQGNSA. The ends lost 3 bases at V and 3 bases at J; junction bases unmatched: 8. Written as DNA, the CDR3 is TGTGCCAGCAGCTTCCCCGGGACTAAGCACTACGAGCAGTACTTC. Amino acids: CASSFPGTKHYEQYF.

This chain joins TRBV20-1 and TRBJ1-5; TRBD1 is a possible D gene (5 bases). CDR3 size: 14 residues. Germline-derived CDR1 and CDR2 are DFQATT and SNEGSKA (reference sequence). Trimming stripped 5 bases from V and 3 bases from J, with 14 bases between. The CDR3: CSARGVRDNQPQHF. DNA for the CDR3: TGCAGTGCTCGGGGGGTCAGGGACAATCAGCCCCAGCATTTT.

V usage is TRBV20-1 and J usage is TRBJ2-7; perhaps TRBD2 as D (7 bases). The germline CDR1 and CDR2 sequences are DFQATT and SNEGSKA (reference sequence). The V end lost 7 bases, the J end lost 5 bases, and 21 bases lay between the germline ends. This CDR3 region has 14 residues. CDR3 amino acids: CSGWGGGSPHEQYF. CDR3 nucleotides: TGCAGTGGTTGGGGGGGGGGCAGCCCCCACGAGCAGTACTTC.

A note on this clonotype: Sequence at one end of the junction differs from germline and may be a read error. This chain uses TRBV10-3 with TRBJ2-1; D is uncertain. Germline V gene lookup returns CDR1 ENHRY and CDR2 SYGVKD. The CDR3 is made up of 11 amino acids. CDR3 nucleotides: TGTGCCGTCAGTGAGTCGGGCGAGCAGTTCTTC. It specifies CAVSESGEQFF.

The gene calls are TRBV10-3 and TRBJ1-2; a weak D match, TRBD1 (5 bases). V was pared by 6 bases and J by 0 bases, with 14 bases between. The CDR3 loop spans 15 amino acids. Germline V gene sequence: CDR1 ENHRY, CDR2 SYGVKD. The CDR3: CAISPSGGANYGYTF. The CDR3 region has the DNA TGTGCCATCAGCCCCTCGGGGGGGGCTAACTATGGCTACACCTTC.